This TCR beta chain was captured by sequencing in a study of shared T cell receptors in the human thymus. Here immunoSEQ multiplex PCR was the method, and the copy in TCRdb shows in-frame clones only, minus some. The sample includes hundreds of thousands of clones, around 78% of them seen just once. This sample also appeared in a second study, on human thymus T cells. This second study notes: Thymic material originated from resections removed in the course of corrective heart surgery.

Sequenced material: thymocytes. The sequence was collected from a boy under two years old with a congenital heart defect.

CDR3 amino acids: CASSLATSWNQPQHF. The DNA for the CDR3 is TGTGCCAGCAGCCTCGCCACGAGTTGGAATCAGCCCCAGCATTTT. This rearrangement joins TRBV5-8 to TRBJ1-5; no firm D call. The CDR3 has 15 amino acids. V gave up 4 bases and J gave up 4 bases, with 15 bases separating them. The germline CDR1 and CDR2 sequences are SGHTS and YDEGEE.